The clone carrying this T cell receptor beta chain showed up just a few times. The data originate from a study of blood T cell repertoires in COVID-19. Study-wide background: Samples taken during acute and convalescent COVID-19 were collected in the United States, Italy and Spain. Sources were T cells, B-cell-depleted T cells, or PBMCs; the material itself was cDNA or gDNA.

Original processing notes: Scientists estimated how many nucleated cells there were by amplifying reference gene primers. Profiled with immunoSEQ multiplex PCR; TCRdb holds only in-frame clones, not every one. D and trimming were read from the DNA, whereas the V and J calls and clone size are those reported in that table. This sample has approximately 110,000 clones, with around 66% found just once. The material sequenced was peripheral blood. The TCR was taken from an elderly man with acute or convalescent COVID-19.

CDR3 loop: CASSSQGLAGAVGDTQYF. The CDR3 DNA reads as TGTGCCAGCAGCTCCCAGGGACTAGCGGGAGCGGTTGGGGATACGCAGTATTTT. The chain couples TRBV9 to TRBJ2-3; TRBD2 agrees at 14 bases. V dropped 4 bases and J dropped 6; count of bases not matched to a gene: 13. The CDR3 runs to 18 residues. Germline CDR1 reads SGDLS; CDR2 reads YYNGEE.